This T cell receptor beta chain derives from a study of memory CD4+ T cells and cytomegalovirus serostatus. Findings and limits, study-wide: The CMV-associated TCR signature appears largely within the CD4+ memory repertoire.

Single viable CD3+CD4+CD8-CD45RO+ cells were sorted as the memory CD4+ T cells. Total CD4+ T cells were enriched by CD4 positive selection. Produced via immunoSEQ multiplex PCR; TCRdb's table is partial and in-frame only. Of around 32,000 clones listed, around 76% are singletons. Points on this clone: The antigen is undetermined.

With 6 bases removed from V and 5 bases from J, the gap between germline ends came to 12 bases. The CDR3 runs to 13 residues. The germline gives CDR1 LNHDA, CDR2 SQIVND (reference sequence). Sequencing was performed on memory CD4+ T cells from blood. This clonotype originated in an adult in good health and CMV-seronegative. Some clones in this sample may be carry-over from other donors' samples. The chain has TRBV19 and TRBJ2-3; TRBD1 is a possible D gene (5 bases). For the CDR3, the DNA is TGTGCCAGTAGGGGGCTAAGGGAAGATACGCAGTATTTT. This codes for CASRGLREDTQYF.